The present T cell receptor (beta chain) was sequenced within a study of breast tumors, draining lymph nodes, adjacent tissues. Study-wide points: Tumor TCR diversity was below lymph nodes but above nontumor tissue. That most tumor T cells come from lymph nodes remained unproven. Findings are consistent with lymph node origin and intratumoral expansion of most tumor T cells.

TCRdb passed the multiplex PCR reads through MiXCR, listing each CDR3 protein once. The sample has about 22,000 distinct CDR3 sequences; 55% to 80% are singletons. As for this clonotype: The antigen is unknown.

V gave up 5 bases and J gave up 3 bases, with 8 bases separating them. Germline loops: CDR1 MNHEY, CDR2 SVGEGT. The CDR3 spans 12 residues. The source of this sequence is a female donor with breast cancer. Some clones in this sample may be carry-over from other donors' samples. V is TRBV6-2 or TRBV6-3 and J is TRBJ2-7, with D perhaps TRBD1 (6 bases). The sequenced sample was tumor-adjacent breast tissue. CDR3 in amino acids: CASSGGFYEQYF. The CDR3 region has the DNA TGTGCCAGCAGTGGGGGCTTCTACGAGCAGTACTTC.